This T cell receptor (beta chain) was observed in a study of blood T cell repertoires in COVID-19. Study in general: Samples representing acute and convalescent COVID-19 were sourced from the United States, Italy and Spain. Sources were T cells, B-cell-depleted T cells, or PBMCs; the material itself was cDNA or gDNA.

Original processing methods: Amplification from reference gene primers served as the basis for estimated nucleated cell counts. Clones were read by immunoSEQ multiplex PCR, and TCRdb kept only the in-frame ones, dropping some. Clonal size and the V and J genes are those of that table, whereas D and trimming came from the DNA. The sample has 190,000 or so clones, 87% seen once. Germline V lookup: CDR1 SGHKS, CDR2 YYEKEE (reference sequence). Trimming took off 4 bases at V and 0 bases at J, with 11 bases between the two ends. This CDR3 contains 15 residues. Sequencing input: peripheral blood. The receptor was derived from a woman under 30 who had recovered from COVID-19. This chain joins TRBV5-5 and TRBJ2-1, with a tentative D call TRBD2 (7 bases). The chain's CDR3 is CASSQRGGSYNEQFF. The CDR3 DNA is TGTGCCAGCAGCCAAAGGGGGGGCTCCTACAATGAGCAGTTCTTC.